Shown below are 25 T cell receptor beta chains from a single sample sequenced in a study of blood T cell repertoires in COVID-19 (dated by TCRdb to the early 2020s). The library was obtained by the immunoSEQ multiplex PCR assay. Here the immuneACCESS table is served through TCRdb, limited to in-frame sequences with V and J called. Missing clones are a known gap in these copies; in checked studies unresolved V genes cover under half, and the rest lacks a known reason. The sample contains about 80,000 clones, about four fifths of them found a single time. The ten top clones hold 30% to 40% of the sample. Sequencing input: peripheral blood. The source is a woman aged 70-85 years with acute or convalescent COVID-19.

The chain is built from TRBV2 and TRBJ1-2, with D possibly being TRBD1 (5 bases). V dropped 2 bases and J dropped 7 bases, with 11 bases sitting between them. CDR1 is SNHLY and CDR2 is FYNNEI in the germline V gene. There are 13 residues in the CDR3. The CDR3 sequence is CASSEKQGGGYTF. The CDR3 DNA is TGTGCCAGCAGTGAAAAGCAGGGTGGTGGCTACACCTTC.

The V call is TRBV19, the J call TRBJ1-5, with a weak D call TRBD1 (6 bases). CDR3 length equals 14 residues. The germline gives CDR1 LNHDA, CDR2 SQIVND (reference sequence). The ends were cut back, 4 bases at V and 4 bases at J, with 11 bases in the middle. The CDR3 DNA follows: TGTGCCAGTAGTACTCAAGGGGGTAATCAGCCCCAGCATTTT. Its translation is CASSTQGGNQPQHF.

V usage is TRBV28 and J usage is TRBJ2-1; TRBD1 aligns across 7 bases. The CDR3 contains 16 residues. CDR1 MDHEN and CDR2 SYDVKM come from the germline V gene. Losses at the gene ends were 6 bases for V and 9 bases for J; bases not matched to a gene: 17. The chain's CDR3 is CASSSPGRGGLGEQFF. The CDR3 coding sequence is TGTGCCAGCAGCTCCCCGGGTAGAGGGGGCCTTGGTGAGCAGTTCTTC.

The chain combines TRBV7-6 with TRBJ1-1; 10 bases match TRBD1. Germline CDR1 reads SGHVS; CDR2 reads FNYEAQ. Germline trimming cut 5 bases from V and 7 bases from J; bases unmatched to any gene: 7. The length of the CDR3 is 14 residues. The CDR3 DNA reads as TGTGCCAGCAGCACCGGGACAGGGGATTATGAAGCTTTCTTT. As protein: CASSTGTGDYEAFF.

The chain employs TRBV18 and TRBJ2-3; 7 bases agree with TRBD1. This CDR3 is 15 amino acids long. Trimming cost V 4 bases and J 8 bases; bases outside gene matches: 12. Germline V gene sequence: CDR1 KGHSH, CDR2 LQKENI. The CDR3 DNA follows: TGTGCCAGCTCACTGCGGACAGGACGTGAGGGTACGCAGTATTTT. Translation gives CASSLRTGREGTQYF.

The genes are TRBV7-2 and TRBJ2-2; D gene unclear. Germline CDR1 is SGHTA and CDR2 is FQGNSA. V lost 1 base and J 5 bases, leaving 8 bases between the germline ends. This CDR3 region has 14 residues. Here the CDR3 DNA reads TGTGCCAGCAGCTTAGAGTCCGGGACCGGGGAGCTGTTTTTT. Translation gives CASSLESGTGELFF.

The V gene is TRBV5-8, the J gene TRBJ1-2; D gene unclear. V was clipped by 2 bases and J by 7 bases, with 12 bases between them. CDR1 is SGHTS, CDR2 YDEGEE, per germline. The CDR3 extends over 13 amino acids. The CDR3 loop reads CASSLTRIRGYTF. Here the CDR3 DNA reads TGTGCCAGCAGCTTAACACGCATCCGTGGCTACACCTTC.

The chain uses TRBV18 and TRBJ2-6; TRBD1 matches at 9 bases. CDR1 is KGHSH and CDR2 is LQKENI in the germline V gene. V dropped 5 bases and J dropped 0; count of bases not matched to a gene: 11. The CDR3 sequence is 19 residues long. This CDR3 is CASSAGSGTGTSGANVLTF. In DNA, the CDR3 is TGTGCCAGCTCAGCGGGTTCCGGGACAGGGACCTCTGGGGCCAACGTCCTGACTTTC.

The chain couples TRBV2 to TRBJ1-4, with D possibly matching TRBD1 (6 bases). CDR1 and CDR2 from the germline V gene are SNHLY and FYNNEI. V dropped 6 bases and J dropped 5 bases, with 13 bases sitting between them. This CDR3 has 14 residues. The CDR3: CASRSDRFNEKLFF. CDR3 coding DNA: TGTGCCAGCAGATCGGACAGATTCAATGAAAAACTGTTTTTT. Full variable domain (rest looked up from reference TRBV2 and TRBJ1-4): EPEVTQTPSHQVTQMGQEVILRCVPISNHLYFYWYRQILGQKVEFLVSFYNNEISEKSEIFDDQFSVERPDGSNFTLKIRSTKLEDSAMYFCASRSDRFNEKLFFGSGTQLSVL.

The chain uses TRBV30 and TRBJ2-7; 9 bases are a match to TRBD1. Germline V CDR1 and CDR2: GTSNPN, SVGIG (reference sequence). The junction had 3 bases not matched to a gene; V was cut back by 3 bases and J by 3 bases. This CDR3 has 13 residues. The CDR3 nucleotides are TGTGCCTGGAGAAGACAGGGGGGCTACGAGCAGTACTTC. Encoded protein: CAWRRQGGYEQYF.

For the CDR3, the DNA is TGTGCCTGGAGTCCGGGACAGACACACCAGCCCCAGCATTTT. It yields the protein CAWSPGQTHQPQHF. The chain is built from TRBV30 and TRBJ1-5; 7 bases are a match to TRBD1. This CDR3 contains 14 residues. Germline CDR1 reads GTSNPN; CDR2 reads SVGIG (reference sequence). V trimming: 2 bases; J trimming: 7 bases; junction bases outside the gene matches: 8.

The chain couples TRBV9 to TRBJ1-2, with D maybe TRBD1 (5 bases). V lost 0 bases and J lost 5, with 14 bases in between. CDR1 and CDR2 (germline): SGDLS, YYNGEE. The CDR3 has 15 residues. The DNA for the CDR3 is TGTGCCAGCAGCGTAGGCGGAGGGGATGGGTATGGCTACACCTTC. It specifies CASSVGGGDGYGYTF.

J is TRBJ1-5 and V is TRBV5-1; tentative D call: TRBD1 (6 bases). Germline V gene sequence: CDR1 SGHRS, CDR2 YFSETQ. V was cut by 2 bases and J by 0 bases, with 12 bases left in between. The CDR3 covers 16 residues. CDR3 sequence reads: CASSLGDNYSNQPQHF. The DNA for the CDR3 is TGCGCCAGCAGCTTAGGGGACAACTATAGCAATCAGCCCCAGCATTTT.

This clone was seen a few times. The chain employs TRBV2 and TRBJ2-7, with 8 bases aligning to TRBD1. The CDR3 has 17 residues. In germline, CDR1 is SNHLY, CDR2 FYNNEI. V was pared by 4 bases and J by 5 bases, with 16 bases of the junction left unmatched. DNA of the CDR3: TGTGCCAGCAGTGGTACACCCCTCGGGCAGGGGGCCAACGAGCAGTACTTC. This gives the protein CASSGTPLGQGANEQYF.

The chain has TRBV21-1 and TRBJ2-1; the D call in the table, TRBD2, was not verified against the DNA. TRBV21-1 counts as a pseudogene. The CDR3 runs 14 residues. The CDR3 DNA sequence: TGTGCCAGCAGCAGCAAGAGCTCCTACAATGAGCAGTTCTTC. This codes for CASSSKSSYNEQFF.

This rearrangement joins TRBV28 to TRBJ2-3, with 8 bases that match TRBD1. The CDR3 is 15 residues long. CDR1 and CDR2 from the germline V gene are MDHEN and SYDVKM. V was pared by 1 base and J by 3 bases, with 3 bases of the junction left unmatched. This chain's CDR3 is CASSLFGDRTDTQYF. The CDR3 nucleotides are TGTGCCAGCAGTTTATTTGGGGACAGGACAGATACGCAGTATTTT.

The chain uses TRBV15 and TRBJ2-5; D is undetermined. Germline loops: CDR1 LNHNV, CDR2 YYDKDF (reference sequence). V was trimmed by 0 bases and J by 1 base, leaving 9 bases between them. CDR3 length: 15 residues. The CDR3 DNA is TGTGCCACCAGCAGAGAGCGCATGGTCCAAGAGACCCAGTACTTC. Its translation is CATSRERMVQETQYF.

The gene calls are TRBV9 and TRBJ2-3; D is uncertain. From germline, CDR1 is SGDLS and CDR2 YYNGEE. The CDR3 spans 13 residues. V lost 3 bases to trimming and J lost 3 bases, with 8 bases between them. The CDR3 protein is CASSELVTDTQYF. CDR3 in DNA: TGTGCCAGCAGCGAACTCGTGACAGATACGCAGTATTTT.

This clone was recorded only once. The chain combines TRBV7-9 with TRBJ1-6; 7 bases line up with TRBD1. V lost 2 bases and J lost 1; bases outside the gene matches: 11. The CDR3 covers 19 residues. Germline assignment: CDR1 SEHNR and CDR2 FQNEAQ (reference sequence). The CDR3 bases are TGTGCCAGCAGCTTAAGAGGGGGCGGTTTTGTTTCCTATAATTCACCCCTCCACTTT. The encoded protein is CASSLRGGGFVSYNSPLHF.

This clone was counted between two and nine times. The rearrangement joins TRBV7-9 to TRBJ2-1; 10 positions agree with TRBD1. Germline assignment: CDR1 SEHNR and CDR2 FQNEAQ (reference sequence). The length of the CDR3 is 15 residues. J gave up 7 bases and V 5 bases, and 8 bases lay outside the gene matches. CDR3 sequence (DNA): TGTGCCAGCAGCCCCGGGACAGGGGTTGAAAATGAGCAGTTCTTC. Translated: CASSPGTGVENEQFF.

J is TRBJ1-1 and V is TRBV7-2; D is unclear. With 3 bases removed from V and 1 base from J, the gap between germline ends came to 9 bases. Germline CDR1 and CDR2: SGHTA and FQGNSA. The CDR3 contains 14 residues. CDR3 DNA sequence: TGTGCCAGCAGCTTTTACTCGAGGAACACTGAAGCTTTCTTT. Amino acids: CASSFYSRNTEAFF.

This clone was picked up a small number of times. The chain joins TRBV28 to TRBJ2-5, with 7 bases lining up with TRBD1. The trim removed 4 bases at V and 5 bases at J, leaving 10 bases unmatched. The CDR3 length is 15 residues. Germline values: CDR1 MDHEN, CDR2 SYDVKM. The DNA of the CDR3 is TGTGCCAGCAGTTCGTACCAGGGGGTCGAGGAGACCCAGTACTTC. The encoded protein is CASSSYQGVEETQYF. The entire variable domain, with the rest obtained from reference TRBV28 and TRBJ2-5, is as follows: DVKVTQSSRYLVKRTGEKVFLECVQDMDHENMFWYRQDPGLGLRLIYFSYDVKMKEKGDIPEGYSVSREKKERFSLILESASTNQTSMYLCASSSYQGVEETQYFGPGTRLLVL.

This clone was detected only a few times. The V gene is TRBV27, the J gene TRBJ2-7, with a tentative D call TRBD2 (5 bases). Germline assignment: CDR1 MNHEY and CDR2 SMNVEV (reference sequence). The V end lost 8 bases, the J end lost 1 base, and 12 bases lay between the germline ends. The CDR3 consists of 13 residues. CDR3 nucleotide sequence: TGTGCCAGCCGTCCAGGAGGATCCTACGAGCAGTACTTC. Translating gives CASRPGGSYEQYF.

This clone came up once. The CDR3 coding sequence is TGCGCCAGCAGCCTAAGTACCGGGACTAGCATCTACGAGCAGTACTTC. Its translation: CASSLSTGTSIYEQYF. The chain employs TRBV5-1 and TRBJ2-7; TRBD2 aligns across 9 bases. V was clipped by 4 bases and J by 3 bases; unmatched bases: 11. The length of the CDR3 is 16 residues. Per the germline V gene, CDR1 is SGHRS and CDR2 is YFSETQ.

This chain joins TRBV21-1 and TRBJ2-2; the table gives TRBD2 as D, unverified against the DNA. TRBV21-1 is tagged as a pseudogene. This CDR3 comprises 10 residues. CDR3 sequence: CYWNTGELFF. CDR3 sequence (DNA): TGCTATTGGAACACCGGGGAGCTGTTTTTT.